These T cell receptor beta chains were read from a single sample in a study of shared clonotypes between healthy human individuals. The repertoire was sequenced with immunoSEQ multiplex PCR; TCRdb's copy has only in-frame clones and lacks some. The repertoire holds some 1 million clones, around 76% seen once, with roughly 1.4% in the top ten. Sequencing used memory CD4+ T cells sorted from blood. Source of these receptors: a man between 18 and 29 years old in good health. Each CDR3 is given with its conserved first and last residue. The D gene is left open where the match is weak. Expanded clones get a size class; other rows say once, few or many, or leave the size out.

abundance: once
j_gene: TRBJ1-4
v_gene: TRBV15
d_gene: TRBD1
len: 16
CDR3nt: TGTGCCACCAGCCGCCCGGGACAGGGGCGTAATGAAAAACTGTTTTTT
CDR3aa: CATSRPGQGRNEKLFF

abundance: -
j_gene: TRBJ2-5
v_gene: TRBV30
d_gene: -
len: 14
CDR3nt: TGTGCCTGGAGTGGCGGGACCATCCAAGAGACCCAGTACTTC
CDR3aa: CAWSGGTIQETQYF

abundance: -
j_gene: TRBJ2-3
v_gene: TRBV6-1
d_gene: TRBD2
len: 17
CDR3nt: TGTGCCAGCAGTGAATCACTGTGGGGGGGGAGCACAGATACGCAGTATTTT
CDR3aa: CASSESLWGGSTDTQYF

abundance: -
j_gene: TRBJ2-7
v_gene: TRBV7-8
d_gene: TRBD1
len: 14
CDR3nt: TGTGCCAGCACGGAACCGGACAGGGTCCACGAGCAGTACTTC
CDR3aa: CASTEPDRVHEQYF

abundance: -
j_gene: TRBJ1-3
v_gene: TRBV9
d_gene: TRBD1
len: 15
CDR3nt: TGTGCCAGCAGCATACACACAGGGGACGGAAACACCATATATTTT
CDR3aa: CASSIHTGDGNTIYF

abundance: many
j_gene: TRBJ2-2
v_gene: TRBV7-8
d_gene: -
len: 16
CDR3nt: TGTGCCAGCAGCTTAGTAGCGACGGCGAACACCGGGGAGCTGTTTTTT
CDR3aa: CASSLVATANTGELFF

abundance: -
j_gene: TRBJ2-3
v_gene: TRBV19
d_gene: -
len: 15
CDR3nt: TGTGCCAGTAGCAGTGATTTAACAGTTGCAGATACGCAGTATTTT
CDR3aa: CASSSDLTVADTQYF

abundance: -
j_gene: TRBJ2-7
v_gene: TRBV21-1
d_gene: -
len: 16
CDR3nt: TGTGCCAGCAGCAAAGAACGTTGGAAAGAAGCTTACGAGCAGTACTTC
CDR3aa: CASSKERWKEAYEQYF

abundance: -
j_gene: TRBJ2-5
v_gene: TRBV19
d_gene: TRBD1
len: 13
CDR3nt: TGTGCCAGTAGTACCACAGGGGTAGAGACCCAGTACTTC
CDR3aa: CASSTTGVETQYF

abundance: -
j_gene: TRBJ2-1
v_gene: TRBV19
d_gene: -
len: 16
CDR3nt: TGTGCCAGTAGTATACTGGCGGACAGCTCCTACAATGAGCAGTTCTTC
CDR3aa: CASSILADSSYNEQFF

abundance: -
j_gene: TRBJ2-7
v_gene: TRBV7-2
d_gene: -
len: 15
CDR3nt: TGTGCCAGCAGCCCTAGCGCCTCGGCTGCCTACGAGCAGTACTTC
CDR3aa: CASSPSASAAYEQYF

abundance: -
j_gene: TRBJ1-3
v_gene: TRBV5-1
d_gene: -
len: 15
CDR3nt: TGCGCCAGCAGCCTCGAGACAGGCTCTGGAAACACCATATATTTT
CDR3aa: CASSLETGSGNTIYF

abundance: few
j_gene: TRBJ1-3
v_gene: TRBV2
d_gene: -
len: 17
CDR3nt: TGTGCCAGCAGACCACAGGGAATCGGCCCTGTGGGAAACACCATATATTTT
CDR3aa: CASRPQGIGPVGNTIYF

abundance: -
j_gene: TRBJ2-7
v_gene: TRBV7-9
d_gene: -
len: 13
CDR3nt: TGTGCCAGCAGCTTAATTCCGGCCTACGAGCAGTACTTC
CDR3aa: CASSLIPAYEQYF

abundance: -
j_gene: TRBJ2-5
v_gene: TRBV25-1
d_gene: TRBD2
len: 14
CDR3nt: TGTGCCAGCAGTGAGTCGTTAGCGGGATTAACCCAGTACTTC
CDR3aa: CASSESLAGLTQYF

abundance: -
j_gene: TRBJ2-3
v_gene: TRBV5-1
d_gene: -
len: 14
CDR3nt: TGCGCCAGCAGCTTGGGGGGTTTCACAGATACGCAGTATTTT
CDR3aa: CASSLGGFTDTQYF

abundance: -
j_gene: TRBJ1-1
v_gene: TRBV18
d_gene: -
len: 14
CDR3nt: TGTGCCAGCTCGGCACTTGGTATGAACACTGAAGCTTTCTTT
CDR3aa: CASSALGMNTEAFF

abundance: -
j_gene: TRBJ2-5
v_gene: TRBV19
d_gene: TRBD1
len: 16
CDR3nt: TGTGCCAGTAGTATCAACTCCGCGACAGGGGCAGAGACCCAGTACTTC
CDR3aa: CASSINSATGAETQYF

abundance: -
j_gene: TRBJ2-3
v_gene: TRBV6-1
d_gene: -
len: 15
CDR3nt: TGTGCCAGCAGACCCCAGCGGAGTAGCACAGATACGCAGTATTTT
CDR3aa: CASRPQRSSTDTQYF

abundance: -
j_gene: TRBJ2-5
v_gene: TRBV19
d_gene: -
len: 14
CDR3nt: TGTGCCAGTAGGGATGGGAGTTACCAAGAGACCCAGTACTTC
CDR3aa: CASRDGSYQETQYF

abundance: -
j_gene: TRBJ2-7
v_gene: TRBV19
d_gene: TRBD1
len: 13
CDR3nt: TGTGCCAGTAGTACCAGACAGGGATACGAGCAGTACTTC
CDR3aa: CASSTRQGYEQYF

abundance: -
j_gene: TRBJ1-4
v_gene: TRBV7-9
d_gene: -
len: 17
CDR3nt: TGTGCCAGCAGCTTAGCGGGTTCCGGGACACGTAATGAAAAACTGTTTTTT
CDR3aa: CASSLAGSGTRNEKLFF

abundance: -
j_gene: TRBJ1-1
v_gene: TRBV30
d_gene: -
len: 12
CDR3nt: TGTGCCTGGAGTCGAGGCGGGGGAAGAGCTTTCTTT
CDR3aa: CAWSRGGGRAFF

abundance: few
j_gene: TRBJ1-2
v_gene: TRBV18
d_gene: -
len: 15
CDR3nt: TGTGCCAGCTCACCACCTCAGTGGCAGGGCGGCGGCTACACCTTC
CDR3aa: CASSPPQWQGGGYTF

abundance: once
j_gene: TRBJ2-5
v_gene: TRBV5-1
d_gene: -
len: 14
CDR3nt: TGCGCCAGCAGCCCTACGACAGGCGGAGAGACCCAGTACTTC
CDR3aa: CASSPTTGGETQYF

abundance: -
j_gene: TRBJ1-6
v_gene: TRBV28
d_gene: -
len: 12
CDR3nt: TGTGCCAGCAGTCTCCCATTCTCACCCCTCCACTTT
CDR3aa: CASSLPFSPLHF

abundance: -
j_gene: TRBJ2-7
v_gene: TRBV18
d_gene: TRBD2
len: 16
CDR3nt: TGTGCCAGCTCCCTCAACGGACTAGTCGTCTCCTACGAGCAGTACTTC
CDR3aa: CASSLNGLVVSYEQYF

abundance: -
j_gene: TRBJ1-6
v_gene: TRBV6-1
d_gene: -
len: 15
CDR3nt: TGTGCCAGCAGCCCACAGCCCCAACCGAATTCACCCCTCCACTTT
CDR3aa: CASSPQPQPNSPLHF

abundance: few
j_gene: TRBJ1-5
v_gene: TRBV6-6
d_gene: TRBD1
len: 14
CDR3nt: TGTGCCAGCAGTGATCGACAGGGCCTCGTGGCCCAGCATTTT
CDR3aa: CASSDRQGLVAQHF

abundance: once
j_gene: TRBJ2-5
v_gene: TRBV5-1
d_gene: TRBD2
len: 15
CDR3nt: TGCGCCAGCAGCTTGCCCAGCGGGAACCAAGAGACCCAGTACTTC
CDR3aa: CASSLPSGNQETQYF

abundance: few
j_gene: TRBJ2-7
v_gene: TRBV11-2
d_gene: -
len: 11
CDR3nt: TGTGCCAGCAGCTCATTCTACCGGCGGTACTTC
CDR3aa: CASSSFYRRYF

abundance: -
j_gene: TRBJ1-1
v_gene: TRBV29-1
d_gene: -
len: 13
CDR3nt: TGCGGCGTTGGGAGCCAGTTGAACACTGAAGCTTTCTTT
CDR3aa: CGVGSQLNTEAFF

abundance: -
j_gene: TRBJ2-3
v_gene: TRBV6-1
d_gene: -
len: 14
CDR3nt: TGTGCCAGCAGTGCCTCTAGGAGCCCAGATACGCAGTATTTT
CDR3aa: CASSASRSPDTQYF